A selection of T cell receptor beta chains follows, all from one sample in a study of cytomegalovirus exposure and HLA in healthy donors. Data came from immunoSEQ multiplex PCR; TCRdb stores just in-frame clones and leaves some out. Of 210,000 or so clones in the sample, 83% were seen once. Sequenced input: PBMCs. These TCRs come from a girl between 10 and 17 years old in good health and CMV-seronegative. Each CDR3 is given with its conserved first and last residue. The order of the fields is J gene, D gene, clone size, V gene, CDR3 DNA, CDR3 protein. A D gene is named only where the DNA matches it firmly. Not every row has a clone size; where given, it reads once, few, many or a size class.

TRBJ2-3	TRBD2	-	TRBV2	TGTGCCAGCAGTGAATTAGGTGGGGGGGCAGATACGCAGTATTTT	CASSELGGGADTQYF
TRBJ1-5	-	-	TRBV4-2	TGTGCCAGCAGCCAAGAAACAGCTAGCAATCAGCCCCAGCATTTT	CASSQETASNQPQHF
TRBJ1-4	-	-	TRBV6-5	TGTGCCAGCAGTTACACAGTAGTCGATGAAAAACTGTTTTTT	CASSYTVVDEKLFF
TRBJ2-7	-	-	TRBV7-9	TGTGCCAGCAGCCGGACTACTTACGAGCAGTACTTC	CASSRTTYEQYF
TRBJ2-7	-	once	TRBV7-2	TGTGCCAGCAGCTTCGACAGTGGGGTGGTATCCTACGAGCAGTACTTC	CASSFDSGVVSYEQYF
TRBJ1-4	-	once	TRBV6-1	TGTGCCAGCAGGGGCAGGGCAGTTGGCGAAAAACTGTTTTTT	CASRGRAVGEKLFF
TRBJ1-5	-	few	TRBV7-9	TGTGCCAGCAGCGCAAGGTTGGGGCAGGGCGAACAGCCCCAGCATTTT	CASSARLGQGEQPQHF
TRBJ1-2	TRBD1	-	TRBV27	TGTGCCAGCAGGGAAGGGGGCGCGAACTATGGCTACACCTTC	CASREGGANYGYTF
TRBJ2-3	TRBD2	-	TRBV5-1	TGCGCCAGCAGCTTGGTCCTAGCGGGGACTAGCACAGATACGCAGTATTTT	CASSLVLAGTSTDTQYF
TRBJ2-7	-	-	TRBV30	TGTGCCTGGAGTGCCACGCGGGGCGGCTACGAGCAGTACTTC	CAWSATRGGYEQYF
TRBJ2-1	TRBD2	-	TRBV7-9	TGTGCCAGCAGCCTCGGGACTAGCCTTAATAGGGAGCAGTTCTTC	CASSLGTSLNREQFF
TRBJ2-7	-	-	TRBV7-6	TGTGCCAGCAGCCCACTCCCCCGGGGTGTTTCCTACGAGCAGTACTTC	CASSPLPRGVSYEQYF
TRBJ1-6	TRBD1	-	TRBV6-5	TGTGCCAGCAGTTACTCAGGGGGCGTCGGTTCACCCCTCCACTTT	CASSYSGGVGSPLHF
TRBJ2-3	TRBD2	-	TRBV4-2	TGTGCCAGCAGCCGTAGCGGGGAGGCCACAGATACGCAGTATTTT	CASSRSGEATDTQYF
TRBJ2-5	TRBD2	-	TRBV15	TGTGCCACCTCGGCGGGAGGAAATGGAGAGACCCAGTACTTC	CATSAGGNGETQYF
TRBJ1-1	-	-	TRBV30	TGTGCCTGGAGTGTAACGACAGTGAACACTGAAGCTTTCTTT	CAWSVTTVNTEAFF
TRBJ2-3	TRBD2	-	TRBV5-4	TGTGCCAGCAGCTCCCCGGAGCGGGAGGTCACAGATACGCAGTATTTT	CASSSPEREVTDTQYF
TRBJ2-2	TRBD2	-	TRBV27	TGTGCCAGCCGGAGCGGGGCAAACACCGGGGAGCTGTTTTTT	CASRSGANTGELFF
TRBJ2-7	-	-	TRBV6-6	TGTGCCAGCAGTTCCGGGGATTACGAGCAGTACTTC	CASSSGDYEQYF
TRBJ1-2	TRBD1	-	TRBV5-6	TGTGCCAGCAGCTCGGACCTGGGACAGGTGGATGGCTACACCTTC	CASSSDLGQVDGYTF
TRBJ2-1	TRBD2	-	TRBV29-1	TGCAGCGTTGGTAGCGGGGGCCGTCCCTACAATGAGCAGTTCTTC	CSVGSGGRPYNEQFF
TRBJ1-3	-	-	TRBV2	TGTGCCAGCAGTTCACAGGTTCTCTCTGGAAACACCATATATTTT	CASSSQVLSGNTIYF
TRBJ1-4	TRBD1	-	TRBV5-6	TGTGCCAGCAGCTTTCGGGGACAGGGTGGAAAACTGTTTTTT	CASSFRGQGGKLFF
TRBJ2-7	TRBD2	few	TRBV25-1	TGTGCCAGCAGTGGACCTAGCGGGGGAACCTACGAGCAGTACTTC	CASSGPSGGTYEQYF
TRBJ1-3	TRBD1	-	TRBV9	TGTGCCAGCAGCGTAGGAACAGGGGAGGGAAACACCATATATTTT	CASSVGTGEGNTIYF
TRBJ1-1	-	-	TRBV5-6	TGTGCCAGCAGCTTGACAGGACGGTACACTGAAGCTTTCTTT	CASSLTGRYTEAFF
TRBJ2-1	TRBD2	few	TRBV18	TGTGCCAGCTCACCTCAAGCGGGAGCCAGCTCCTACAATGAGCAGTTCTTC	CASSPQAGASSYNEQFF
TRBJ2-1	-	-	TRBV2	TGTGCCAGCAGCCTAACAGGGATCAATGAGCAGTTCTTC	CASSLTGINEQFF
TRBJ1-2	-	-	TRBV7-9	TGTGCCAGCAGCTTAGTACGGGGGGCGAACTATGGCTACACCTTC	CASSLVRGANYGYTF
TRBJ2-3	TRBD2	-	TRBV5-1	TGCGCCAGCAGCTTGGTTTTGCGGGAGGGCCCCGACTTAAATACGCAGTATTTT	CASSLVLREGPDLNTQYF
TRBJ1-3	-	-	TRBV19	TGTGCCAGTAAAGCCGGATTGGGGAGCTCTGGAAACACCATATATTTT	CASKAGLGSSGNTIYF
TRBJ2-7	TRBD1	-	TRBV9	TGTGCCAGCAGCGACGGACAGGGTATGGACGAGCAGTACTTC	CASSDGQGMDEQYF
TRBJ1-2	-	-	TRBV28	TGTGCCAGCAGTATCATTAGCAACTATGGCTACACCTTC	CASSIISNYGYTF
TRBJ2-2	TRBD2	-	TRBV7-8	TGTGCCAGCAGTTCCCAGACTAGCTTCACCGGGGAGCTGTTTTTT	CASSSQTSFTGELFF
TRBJ1-1	TRBD1	few	TRBV30	TGTGCCGGCCAACGACAGGGCCTCACTGAAGCTTTCTTT	CAGQRQGLTEAFF
TRBJ1-2	-	-	TRBV2	TGTGCCAGCAGTGGGGCAGCAGCTTCTAACTATGGCTACACCTTC	CASSGAAASNYGYTF
TRBJ2-3	TRBD2	once	TRBV5-6	TGTGCCAGCAGCTTGGGGGGACTAGCGGGGGGAGGGATGACGCAGTATTTT	CASSLGGLAGGGMTQYF
TRBJ2-1	TRBD1	-	TRBV13	TGTGCCAGCAGCTCCCCACAGGGGCCCTCCAATGAGCAGTTCTTC	CASSSPQGPSNEQFF
TRBJ2-3	-	-	TRBV7-9	TGTGCCAGCAGCTTAAGCGGATTCACAGATACGCAGTATTTT	CASSLSGFTDTQYF
TRBJ1-1	-	-	TRBV5-6	TGTGCCAGCAGCTTGCGTCGGGGATCGAACACCGAAGCTTTCTTT	CASSLRRGSNTEAFF
TRBJ2-1	-	-	TRBV5-6	TGTGCCAGCAGCTTAAGGCCCCGGGGAGTAGCGTACAATGAGCAGTTCTTC	CASSLRPRGVAYNEQFF
TRBJ2-7	TRBD2	-	TRBV18	TGTGCCAGCTCACATACCCACGGACTAGCGGGAGAGATGGGAGAGCAGTACTTC	CASSHTHGLAGEMGEQYF
TRBJ1-6	TRBD1	-	TRBV6-1	TGTGCCAGCTGGGACAGGGGATCTTCACCCCTCCACTTT	CASWDRGSSPLHF
TRBJ2-3	-	-	TRBV4-3	TGCGCCAGCAGCCAAGCTCGCAGTAGCGGAAACACAGATACGCAGTATTTT	CASSQARSSGNTDTQYF
TRBJ2-1	-	-	TRBV5-1	TGCGCCAGCAGCTCACCTTATAGCAATGAGCAGTTCTTC	CASSSPYSNEQFF
TRBJ1-1	-	-	TRBV27	TGTGCCAGCACCGCGGCCGGCATGAACACTGAAGCTTTCTTT	CASTAAGMNTEAFF
TRBJ2-2	-	-	TRBV7-2	TGTGCCAGCAGCTTAAGGGGCGGGGAGCTGTTTTTT	CASSLRGGELFF
TRBJ1-1	-	-	TRBV19	TGTGCCAGTAGTGTACAGCTGAACACTGAAGCTTTCTTT	CASSVQLNTEAFF
TRBJ1-3	TRBD1	-	TRBV28	TGTGCCAGCAGTCTGTCGACAGGGAACTCTGGAAACACCATATATTTT	CASSLSTGNSGNTIYF
TRBJ2-3	-	-	TRBV28	TGTGCCAGCAGGGGGGACTCTCGCACAGATACGCAGTATTTT	CASRGDSRTDTQYF
TRBJ2-2	TRBD1	-	TRBV5-1	TGCGCCAGCAGAAAAGACAGGGCCGGGGAGCTGTTTTTT	CASRKDRAGELFF
TRBJ2-1	TRBD1	-	TRBV15	TGTGCCACCAGCAGAAAATACAGGGGGCAGGATGAGCAGTTCTTC	CATSRKYRGQDEQFF
TRBJ1-2	TRBD1	few	TRBV4-2	TGTGCCAGCAGTGGGACAGAATCCTATGGCTACACCTTC	CASSGTESYGYTF
TRBJ2-5	-	-	TRBV10-3	TGTGCCATCAGTGATGTCCGTAGAGCCCAGTACTTC	CAISDVRRAQYF
TRBJ1-1	-	-	TRBV7-2	TGTGCCAGCAGCTTAGCAACCAGGATCGTGAACACTGAAGCTTTCTTT	CASSLATRIVNTEAFF